The 29 T cell receptor beta chains in this list originate from one sample, sequenced in a study of T cell changes during pregnancy in multiple sclerosis. The repertoire was sequenced with immunoSEQ multiplex PCR; TCRdb's copy has only in-frame clones and lacks some. The data hold over 90,000 clones, with less than 95% observed a single time. Sequencing was performed on peripheral blood, taken in the second trimester of pregnancy. These receptor sequences come from a female donor in good health, enrolled as a control in a pregnancy study.

The chain employs TRBV11-2 and TRBJ2-7; D gene unclear. The V end lost 0 bases, the J end lost 3 bases, and 6 bases lay between the germline ends. There are 13 residues in the CDR3. Germline lookup yields CDR1 SGHAT and CDR2 FQNNGV. In DNA form, the CDR3 reads TGTGCCAGCAGCTTAGAGGCATTCTACGAGCAGTACTTC. This encodes CASSLEAFYEQYF.

This clone has just one count. The chain combines TRBV27 with TRBJ1-5; 7 positions match TRBD1. Per germline, CDR1 MNHEY and CDR2 SMNVEV (reference sequence). The CDR3 totals 14 residues. The J segment lost 6 bases and the V segment lost 5 bases, leaving 7 bases of the junction unmatched. CDR3 in amino acids: CASSADRGLQPQHF. The CDR3, as DNA: TGTGCCAGCAGTGCCGATAGGGGGCTTCAGCCCCAGCATTTT.

In this sample, this clone turned up once. The chain carries TRBV19 and TRBJ1-2; D may be TRBD1 (5 bases). Germline V CDR1 and CDR2: LNHDA, SQIVND (reference sequence). V lost 5 bases and J lost 2, with 15 bases in between. CDR3 length: 15 amino acids. The DNA for the CDR3 is TGTGCCAGTAGTTCAGGGAGGCCCTTGAACTATGGCTACACCTTC. The encoded protein is CASSSGRPLNYGYTF.

V usage is TRBV27 and J usage is TRBJ1-6; 8 bases are shared with TRBD1. The trim removed 2 bases at V and 8 bases at J, leaving 5 bases unmatched. Germline lookup yields CDR1 MNHEY and CDR2 SMNVEV (reference sequence). CDR3 size: 15 residues. CDR3 sequence reads: CASSLGDRRHSPLHF. The CDR3, as DNA: TGTGCCAGCAGTTTAGGGGACAGGCGGCATTCACCCCTCCACTTT.

The rearrangement joins TRBV7-8 to TRBJ2-5, with D possibly being TRBD2 (5 bases). CDR1 is SGHVS, CDR2 FQNEAQ, per germline. V was shortened by 3 bases and J by 3 bases, with 20 bases between the two germline ends. The CDR3 totals 17 residues. CDR3 coding DNA: TGTGCCAGCAGCTTCAGTGAGGAGGACGATAGCGAAGAGACCCAGTACTTC. This codes for CASSFSEEDDSEETQYF. Filled out from reference TRBV7-8 and TRBJ2-5, the complete variable domain reads GAGVSQSPRYKVAKRGQDVALRCDPISGHVSLFWYQQALGQGPEFLTYFQNEAQLDKSGLPSDRFFAERPEGSVSTLKIQRTQQEDSAVYLCASSFSEEDDSEETQYFGPGTRLLVL.

The rearrangement uses TRBV19 and TRBJ2-7; D gene unclear. Germline V gene sequence: CDR1 LNHDA, CDR2 SQIVND (reference sequence). The V end was cut by 3 bases, the J end by 5 bases, with 8 bases between. The CDR3 extends over 12 amino acids. CDR3 in amino acids: CASSMGINEQYF. CDR3 DNA sequence: TGTGCCAGTAGTATGGGCATCAACGAGCAGTACTTC.

The chain joins TRBV6-5 to TRBJ2-7; tentative D call: TRBD1 (5 bases). Germline loops: CDR1 MNHEY, CDR2 SVGAGI. The V gene lost 6 bases and the J gene lost 5 bases, with 14 bases spanning the gap. The CDR3 runs 13 residues. DNA of the CDR3: TGTGCCAGCAGGAAGGGGTTCATGAACGAGCAGTACTTC. It codes for CASRKGFMNEQYF.

CDR3 DNA: TGTGCCAGCAGCGAGAGACAGAGTTTGAAAATGAACACTGAAGCTTTCTTT. Translation gives CASSERQSLKMNTEAFF. The chain employs TRBV13 and TRBJ1-1; D may be TRBD1 (5 bases). This CDR3 has 17 amino acids. Germline V gives CDR1 PRHDT, CDR2 FYEKMQ (reference sequence). Trimming took off 5 bases at V and 0 bases at J, with 19 bases between the two ends.

This clone was recorded only once. The V call is TRBV6-5, the J call TRBJ1-2; the match to TRBD1 covers 9 bases. Germline lookup yields CDR1 MNHEY and CDR2 SVGAGI. V shed 4 bases, J shed 3 bases, and the junction held 0 bases outside the gene matches. There are 13 residues in the CDR3. Here the CDR3 reads CASSWTGDYGYTF. The CDR3, as DNA: TGTGCCAGCAGTTGGACAGGGGACTATGGCTACACCTTC.

In regard to this clone: Other nucleotide sequences in the sample specify the same CDR3. The chain couples TRBV19 to TRBJ2-7; tentatively, D is TRBD1 (5 bases). The V gene's germline CDR1 is LNHDA and CDR2 SQIVND (reference sequence). V was cut by 1 base and J by 3 bases, with 7 bases left in between. CDR3 size: 13 residues. CDR3 in amino acids: CASSIGRDYEQYF. CDR3 nucleotide sequence: TGTGCCAGTAGTATAGGCAGGGACTACGAGCAGTACTTC.

The CDR3 DNA sequence: TGTGCCATCGAGGGGGTTGTAGAGACCCAGTACTTC. This translates into CAIEGVVETQYF. The chain carries TRBV7-9 and TRBJ2-5; D may be TRBD1 (6 bases). The length of the CDR3 is 12 residues. Germline V gene lookup returns CDR1 SEHNR and CDR2 FQNEAQ (reference sequence). Trimming left V 10 bases short and J 4 bases short, with 13 bases between.

The rearrangement uses TRBV10-3 and TRBJ1-1, with no clear D. V was pared by 4 bases and J by 0 bases, with 12 bases between. CDR1 is ENHRY, CDR2 SYGVKD, per germline. This CDR3 spans 15 amino acids. CDR3 DNA: TGTGCCATCAGTGGACAACCCAGCCTGAACACTGAAGCTTTCTTT. This sequence encodes CAISGQPSLNTEAFF.

This clone appeared once. V and J are TRBV9 and TRBJ2-1; 7 bases match TRBD1. V dropped 2 bases and J dropped 5; count of bases not matched to a gene: 7. Germline V gene data show CDR1 as SGDLS and CDR2 as YYNGEE. The CDR3 loop spans 15 amino acids. CDR3 in DNA: TGTGCCAGCAGCGTCATGACAGGGAAGAACAATGAGCAGTTCTTC. Translated, it gives CASSVMTGKNNEQFF.

The chain links TRBV27 to TRBJ1-2, with D unclear. V shed 11 bases and J shed 4 bases, with 14 bases lying between them. Germline V lookup: CDR1 MNHEY, CDR2 SMNVEV (reference sequence). The CDR3 is 12 residues long. The CDR3 loop reads CAVREGLYGYTF. CDR3 DNA sequence: TGTGCCGTCCGGGAGGGCCTCTATGGCTACACCTTC.

This chain uses TRBV27 with TRBJ1-1; D remains unclear. V lost 4 bases, J lost 3 bases, and 12 bases lay in between. The germline V gene has CDR1 MNHEY and CDR2 SMNVEV (reference sequence). CDR3 length equals 14 residues. CDR3 sequence: CASSWGGSDTEAFF. In DNA, the CDR3 is TGTGCCAGCAGTTGGGGAGGGTCAGACACTGAAGCTTTCTTT.

This rearrangement joins TRBV25-1 to TRBJ2-7; D perhaps matches TRBD2 (5 bases). The germline gives CDR1 MGHDK, CDR2 SYGVNS. The CDR3 length is 14 residues. V lost 6 bases and J lost 4, with 16 bases in between. The CDR3 nucleotides read TGTGCCAGCAGAAGCTTCGGGAATACGTACGAGCAGTACTTC. It yields the protein CASRSFGNTYEQYF.

This chain connects TRBV19 to TRBJ1-1; 11 bases are a match to TRBD1. The germline CDR1 and CDR2 sequences are LNHDA and SQIVND (reference sequence). The CDR3 covers 14 residues. Trimming at V came to 5 bases and at J to 4 bases, leaving 3 bases not matched to a gene. This CDR3 reads CASSGDRGFTEAFF. In DNA form, the CDR3 reads TGTGCCAGTAGTGGGGACAGGGGGTTCACTGAAGCTTTCTTT.

This clone turned up a few times. The chain combines TRBV14 with TRBJ1-1; 8 bases match TRBD1. Germline V gene data show CDR1 as SGHDN and CDR2 as FVKESK. V trimming: 4 bases; J trimming: 4 bases; junction bases outside the gene matches: 5. CDR3 length: 14 residues. CDR3 in amino acids: CASSLQGVRTEAFF. The CDR3 nucleotides read TGTGCCAGCAGCCTACAGGGGGTTCGCACTGAAGCTTTCTTT.

V gene TRBV14 combines with J gene TRBJ1-1; D might be TRBD1 (6 bases). Germline assignment: CDR1 SGHDN and CDR2 FVKESK. This CDR3 is 13 amino acids long. The V gene lost 2 bases and the J gene lost 5 bases, with 9 bases spanning the gap. CDR3 residues: CASSQQGSTEAFF. The CDR3, as DNA: TGTGCCAGCAGCCAACAGGGGAGTACTGAAGCTTTCTTT.

The CDR3 nucleotides are TGTGCCAGCAGTTTATTCCCCCTTCTCGAGCCCCAGCATTTT. Its translation: CASSLFPLLEPQHF. This chain connects TRBV27 to TRBJ1-5; no reliable D call. This CDR3 comprises 14 residues. V shed 1 base and J shed 8 bases, with 12 bases lying between them. Germline lookup yields CDR1 MNHEY and CDR2 SMNVEV (reference sequence).

The CDR3 sequence is CASSPSRVPNTEAFF. DNA of the CDR3: TGTGCCAGCTCACCTTCGAGGGTTCCGAACACTGAAGCTTTCTTT. The V call is TRBV18, the J call TRBJ1-1; D is ambiguous. This CDR3 is 15 amino acids long. V was pared by 3 bases and J by 1 base, with 12 bases between. Germline V CDR1 and CDR2: KGHSH, LQKENI.

This chain uses TRBV6-1 with TRBJ2-7; TRBD2 aligns across 10 bases. Looked up from germline, CDR1 is MNHNS and CDR2 is SASEGT. V was pared by 6 bases and J by 2 bases, with 1 base of the junction left unmatched. The length of the CDR3 is 13 residues. In DNA, the CDR3 is TGTGCCAGCAGAGGGACTAGCGCCTACGAGCAGTACTTC. Encoded protein: CASRGTSAYEQYF.

This clone was observed a few times. The chain carries TRBV5-1 and TRBJ1-1; 7 bases are shared with TRBD1. The trim removed 5 bases at V and 4 bases at J, leaving 8 bases unmatched. Germline V gene sequence: CDR1 SGHRS, CDR2 YFSETQ. This CDR3 spans 14 amino acids. The CDR3 spells CASRPLQGSTEAFF. CDR3 nucleotide sequence: TGCGCCAGCAGACCTCTACAGGGGAGCACTGAAGCTTTCTTT. Supplemented by reference TRBV5-1 and TRBJ1-1, the full variable domain reads KAGVTQTPRYLIKTRGQQVTLSCSPISGHRSVSWYQQTPGQGLQFLFEYFSETQRNKGNFPGRFSGRQFSNSRSEMNVSTLELGDSALYLCASRPLQGSTEAFFGQGTRLTVV.

The chain is built from TRBV5-6 and TRBJ1-6, with no clear D. Trimming took 4 bases from V and 0 from J, leaving 11 bases between them. Germline V gene data show CDR1 as SGHDT and CDR2 as YYEEEE. CDR3 length: 16 residues. CDR3 residues: CASSLGRSSYNSPLHF. The CDR3, as DNA: TGTGCCAGCAGCCTAGGGAGGAGCTCCTATAATTCACCCCTCCACTTT.

This sequence joins TRBV9 and TRBJ2-2; 9 bases map to TRBD2. The J segment lost 6 bases and the V segment lost 0 bases, leaving 3 bases of the junction unmatched. The CDR3 extends over 15 amino acids. Looked up from germline, CDR1 is SGDLS and CDR2 is YYNGEE. The CDR3 loop is CASSVGGGAAGELFF. The DNA for the CDR3 is TGTGCCAGCAGCGTAGGCGGGGGGGCCGCCGGGGAGCTGTTTTTT.

In nucleotides, the CDR3 is TGTGCCAGCTCCGGGACAGGGGGGAACACTGAAGCTTTCTTT. It specifies CASSGTGGNTEAFF. V usage is TRBV2 and J usage is TRBJ1-1; 11 bases map to TRBD1. Per the germline V gene, CDR1 is SNHLY and CDR2 is FYNNEI. Germline trimming cut 8 bases from V and 1 base from J; bases unmatched to any gene: 3. The CDR3 consists of 14 residues.

The rearrangement uses TRBV30 and TRBJ1-1; no definite D call. The CDR3 sequence is 10 residues long. Trimming left V 3 bases short and J 9 bases short, with 8 bases between. Germline CDR1 and CDR2: GTSNPN and SVGIG (reference sequence). In DNA form, the CDR3 reads TGTGCCTGGAGGGCCCCCCAAGCTTTCTTT. Its protein product is CAWRAPQAFF.

This chain uses TRBV19 with TRBJ2-7, with TRBD2 identical over 12 bases. The J segment lost 3 bases and the V segment lost 3 bases, leaving 6 bases of the junction unmatched. Per the germline V gene, CDR1 is LNHDA and CDR2 is SQIVND (reference sequence). The CDR3 totals 16 residues. CDR3 bases: TGTGCCAGTAGTATCGCAGGACTAGCGGGGATCTACGAGCAGTACTTC. Encoded protein: CASSIAGLAGIYEQYF. Full variable domain (missing parts from reference TRBV19 and TRBJ2-7): DGGITQSPKYLFRKEGQNVTLSCEQNLNHDAMYWYRQDPGQGLRLIYYSQIVNDFQKGDIAEGYSVSREKKESFPLTVTSAQKNPTAFYLCASSIAGLAGIYEQYFGPGTRLTVT.

This chain joins TRBV2 and TRBJ1-6; D perhaps matches TRBD1 (6 bases). The germline CDR1 and CDR2 sequences are SNHLY and FYNNEI. Trimming took off 2 bases at V and 9 bases at J, with 14 bases between the two ends. This CDR3 has 15 residues. CDR3: CASSEQGYNSSPLHF. The CDR3 bases are TGTGCCAGCAGTGAACAGGGGTACAATAGTTCACCCCTCCACTTT.